These T cell receptor beta chains were read from a single sample in a study of T cells in localized non-small cell lung cancer. The repertoire was sequenced with immunoSEQ multiplex PCR; TCRdb's copy has only in-frame clones and lacks some. The table has under 35,000 clones, roughly 90% seen once. The source was peripheral blood mononuclear cells, collected before any cancer treatment. These receptors originate from a woman aged 35-75 years with stage III lung adenocarcinoma. Both conserved end residues are part of each CDR3.

cdr3_length j_call v_call cdr3_aa
16 TRBJ2-5 TRBV2 CASSVGQGGAQETQYF
13 TRBJ2-7 TRBV7-9 CASSFTAGYEQYF
13 TRBJ2-5 TRBV19 CASSIDRGETQYF
16 TRBJ2-5 TRBV21-1 CASSQKRMSREETQYF
15 TRBJ1-5 TRBV6-1 CASSEFGGRNQPQHF
14 TRBJ2-1 TRBV6-1 CASLRDNTYNEQFF
13 TRBJ1-5 TRBV29-1 CSVGQEMNQPQHF
9 TRBJ1-6 TRBV20-1 CSAGSPLHF
13 TRBJ2-1 TRBV10-1 CASSPHSGDEQFF
16 TRBJ2-1 TRBV9 CASSSRTGSSYNEQFF
18 TRBJ2-7 TRBV5-1 CASSLPSSAGGAYYEQYF
15 TRBJ2-7 TRBV19 CASKGKAGGSYEQYF
15 TRBJ2-7 TRBV6-6 CASYRTSGFSYEQYF
12 TRBJ1-4 TRBV29-1 CSAGQLNEKLFF
14 TRBJ1-3 TRBV6-1 CASSNLYSGNTIYF
13 TRBJ1-1 TRBV6-1 CASSRERSTEAFF
12 TRBJ2-7 TRBV6-5 CASILTGAEQYF
14 TRBJ1-5 TRBV10-3 CAIKGDNPNQPQHF
14 TRBJ2-7 TRBV18 CASGEMDLSYEQYF
17 TRBJ2-2 TRBV23-1 CASSQYPRDRGERELFF
14 TRBJ1-4 TRBV7-9 CASSLWTNNEKLFF
10 TRBJ1-1 TRBV5-1 CASSYTEAFF
13 TRBJ1-2 TRBV7-9 CASSRQGDYGYTF
12 TRBJ1-2 TRBV30 CAWSPGTYGYTF
15 TRBJ1-5 TRBV18 CASSKVQGDNQPQHF
15 TRBJ2-7 TRBV6-5 CASSYILGGVGEQYF
16 TRBJ2-1 TRBV11-2 CASSNPPGHTYNEQFF
14 TRBJ2-2 TRBV28 CASSLSGRAGELFF
15 TRBJ2-5 TRBV28 CASSLSDRVQETQYF
13 TRBJ2-2 TRBV28 CASSFRNTGELFF
13 TRBJ2-7 TRBV29-1 CSVGGTVLYEQYF
15 TRBJ2-1 TRBV27 CASSLREGSYNEQFF
18 TRBJ2-2 TRBV4-2 CASSQDPETRPNTGELFF
12 TRBJ1-1 TRBV28 CASSFRDRGAFF
16 TRBJ2-1 TRBV5-4 CASSSSGRFFYNEQFF
14 TRBJ2-5 TRBV4-3 CASSQDSRGETQYF
13 TRBJ1-6 TRBV19 CASHPAGNSPLHF
19 TRBJ2-3 TRBV5-4 CASSSDLAGGATSTDTQYF
16 TRBJ1-1 TRBV5-1 CASSLQLNTGNTEAFF
13 TRBJ1-1 TRBV27 CASSLKGRTQAFF